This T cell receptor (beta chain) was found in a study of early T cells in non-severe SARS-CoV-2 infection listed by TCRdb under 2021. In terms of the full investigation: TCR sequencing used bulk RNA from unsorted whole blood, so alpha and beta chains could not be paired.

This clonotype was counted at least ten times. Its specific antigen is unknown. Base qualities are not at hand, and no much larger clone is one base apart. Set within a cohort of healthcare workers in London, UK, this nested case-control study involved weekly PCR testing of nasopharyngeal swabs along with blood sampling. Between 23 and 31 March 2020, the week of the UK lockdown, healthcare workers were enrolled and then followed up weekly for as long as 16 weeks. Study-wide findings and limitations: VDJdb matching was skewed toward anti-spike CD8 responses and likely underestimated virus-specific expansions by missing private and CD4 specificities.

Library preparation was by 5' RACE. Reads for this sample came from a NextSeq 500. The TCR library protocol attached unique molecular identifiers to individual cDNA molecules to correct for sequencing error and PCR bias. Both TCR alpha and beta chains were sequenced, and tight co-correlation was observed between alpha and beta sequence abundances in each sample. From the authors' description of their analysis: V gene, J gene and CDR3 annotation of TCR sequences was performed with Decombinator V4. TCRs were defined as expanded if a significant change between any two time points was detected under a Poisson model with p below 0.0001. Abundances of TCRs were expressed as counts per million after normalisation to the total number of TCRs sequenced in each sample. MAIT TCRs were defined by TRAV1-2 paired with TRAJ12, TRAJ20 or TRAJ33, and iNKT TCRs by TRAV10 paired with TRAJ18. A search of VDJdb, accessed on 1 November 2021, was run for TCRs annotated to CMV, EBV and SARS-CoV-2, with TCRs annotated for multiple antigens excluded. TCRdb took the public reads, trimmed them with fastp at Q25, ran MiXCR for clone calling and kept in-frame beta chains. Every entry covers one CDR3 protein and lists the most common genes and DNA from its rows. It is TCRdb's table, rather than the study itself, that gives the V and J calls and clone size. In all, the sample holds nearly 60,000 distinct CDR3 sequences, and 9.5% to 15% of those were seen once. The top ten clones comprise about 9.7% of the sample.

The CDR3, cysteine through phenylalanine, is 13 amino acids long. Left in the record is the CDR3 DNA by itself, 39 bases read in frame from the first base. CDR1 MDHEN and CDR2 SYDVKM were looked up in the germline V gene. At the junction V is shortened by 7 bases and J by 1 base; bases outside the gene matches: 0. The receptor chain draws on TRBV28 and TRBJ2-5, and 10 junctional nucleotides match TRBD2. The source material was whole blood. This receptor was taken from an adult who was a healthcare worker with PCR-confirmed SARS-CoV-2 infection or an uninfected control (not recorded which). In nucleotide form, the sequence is TGTGCCAGCATAGCGGGGGGCCAAGAGACCCAGTACTTC. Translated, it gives CASIAGGQETQYF.